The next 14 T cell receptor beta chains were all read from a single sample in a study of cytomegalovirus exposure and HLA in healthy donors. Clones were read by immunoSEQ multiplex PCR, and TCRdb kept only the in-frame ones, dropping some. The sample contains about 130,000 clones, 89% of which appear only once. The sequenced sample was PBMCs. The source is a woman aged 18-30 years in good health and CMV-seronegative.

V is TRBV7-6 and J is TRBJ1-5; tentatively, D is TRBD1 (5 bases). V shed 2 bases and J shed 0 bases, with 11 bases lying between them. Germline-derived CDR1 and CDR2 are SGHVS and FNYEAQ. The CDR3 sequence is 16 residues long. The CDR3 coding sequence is TGTGCCAGCAGCTTACGCGGAGGGACTAGCAATCAGCCCCAGCATTTT. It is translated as CASSLRGGTSNQPQHF.

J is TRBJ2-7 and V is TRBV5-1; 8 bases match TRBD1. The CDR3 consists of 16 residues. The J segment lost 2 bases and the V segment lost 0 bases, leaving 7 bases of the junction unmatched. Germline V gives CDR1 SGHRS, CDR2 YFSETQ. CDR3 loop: CASSLEGTGQTYEQYF. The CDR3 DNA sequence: TGCGCCAGCAGCTTGGAGGGGACAGGACAAACCTACGAGCAGTACTTC.

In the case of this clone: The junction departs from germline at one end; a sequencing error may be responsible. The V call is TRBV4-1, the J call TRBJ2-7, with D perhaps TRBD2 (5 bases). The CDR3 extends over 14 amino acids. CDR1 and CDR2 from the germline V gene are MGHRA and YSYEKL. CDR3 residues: CASSQAPRRPPRDF. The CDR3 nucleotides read TGCGCCAGCAGCCAAGCTCCGAGGAGACCCCCGCGGGACTTC.

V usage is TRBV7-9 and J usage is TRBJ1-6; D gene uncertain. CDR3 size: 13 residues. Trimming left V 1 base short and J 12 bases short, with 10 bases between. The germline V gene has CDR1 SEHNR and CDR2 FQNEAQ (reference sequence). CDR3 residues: CASSLDFREPLHF. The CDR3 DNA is TGTGCCAGCAGCTTAGACTTCCGGGAACCCCTCCACTTT.

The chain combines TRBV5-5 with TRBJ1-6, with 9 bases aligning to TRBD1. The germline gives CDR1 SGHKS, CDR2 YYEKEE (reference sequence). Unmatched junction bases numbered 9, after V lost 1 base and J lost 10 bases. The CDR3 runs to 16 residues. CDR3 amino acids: CASSLWRQGVSSPLHF. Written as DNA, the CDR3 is TGTGCCAGCAGCTTGTGGAGACAGGGGGTTTCGTCACCCCTCCACTTT.

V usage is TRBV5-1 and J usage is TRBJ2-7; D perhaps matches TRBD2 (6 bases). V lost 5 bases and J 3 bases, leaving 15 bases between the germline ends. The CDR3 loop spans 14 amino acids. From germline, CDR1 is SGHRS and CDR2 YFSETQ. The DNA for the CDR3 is TGCGCCAGCAGTCCCACCGGCGGGGACTACGAGCAGTACTTC. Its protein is CASSPTGGDYEQYF. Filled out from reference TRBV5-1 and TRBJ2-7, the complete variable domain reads KAGVTQTPRYLIKTRGQQVTLSCSPISGHRSVSWYQQTPGQGLQFLFEYFSETQRNKGNFPGRFSGRQFSNSRSEMNVSTLELGDSALYLCASSPTGGDYEQYFGPGTRLTVT.

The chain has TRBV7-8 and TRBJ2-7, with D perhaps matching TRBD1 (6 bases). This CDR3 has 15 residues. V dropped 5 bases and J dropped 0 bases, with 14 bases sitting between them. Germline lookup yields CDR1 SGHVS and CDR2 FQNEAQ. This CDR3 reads CASSTHQGPSYEQYF. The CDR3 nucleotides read TGTGCCAGCAGCACACACCAGGGGCCCTCCTACGAGCAGTACTTC.

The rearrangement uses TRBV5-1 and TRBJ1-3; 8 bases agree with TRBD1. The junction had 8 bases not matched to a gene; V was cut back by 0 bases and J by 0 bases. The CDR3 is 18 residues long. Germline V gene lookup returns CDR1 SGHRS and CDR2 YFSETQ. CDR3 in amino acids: CASSLAPRTGNSGNTIYF. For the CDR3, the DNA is TGCGCCAGCAGCTTGGCCCCAAGGACAGGGAACTCTGGAAACACCATATATTTT.

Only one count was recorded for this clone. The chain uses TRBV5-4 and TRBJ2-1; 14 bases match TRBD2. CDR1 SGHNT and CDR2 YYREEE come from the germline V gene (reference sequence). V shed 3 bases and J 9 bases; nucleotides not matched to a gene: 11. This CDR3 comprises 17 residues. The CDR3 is CASSSPAGLAGAGEQFF. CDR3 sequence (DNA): TGTGCCAGCAGCTCACCTGCGGGACTAGCGGGGGCCGGTGAGCAGTTCTTC.

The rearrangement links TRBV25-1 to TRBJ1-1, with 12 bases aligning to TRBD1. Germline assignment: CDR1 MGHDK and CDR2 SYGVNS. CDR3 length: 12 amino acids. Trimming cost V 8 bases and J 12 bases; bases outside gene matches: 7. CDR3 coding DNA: TGTGCCAGCGCGGGGACAGGGGGCGGCCCTTTCTTT. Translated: CASAGTGGGPFF.

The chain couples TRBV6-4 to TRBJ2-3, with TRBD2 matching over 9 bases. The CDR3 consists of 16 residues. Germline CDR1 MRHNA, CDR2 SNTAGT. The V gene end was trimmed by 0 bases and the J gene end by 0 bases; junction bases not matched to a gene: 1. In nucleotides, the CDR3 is TGTGCCAGCAGTGACTCCCTAGCGGGAAGCACAGATACGCAGTATTTT. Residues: CASSDSLAGSTDTQYF.

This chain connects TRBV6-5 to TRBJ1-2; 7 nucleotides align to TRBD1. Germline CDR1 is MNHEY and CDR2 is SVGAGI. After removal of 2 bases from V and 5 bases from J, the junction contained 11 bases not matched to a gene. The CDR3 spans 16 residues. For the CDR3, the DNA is TGTGCCAGCAGTTACCTTTTGGCAGGGGGGCAGTATGGCTACACCTTC. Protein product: CASSYLLAGGQYGYTF.

The DNA for the CDR3 is TGTGCCAGCAGCTTAGTCCCGGGACAAGATCAGCCCCAGCATTTT. Protein product: CASSLVPGQDQPQHF. This chain joins TRBV7-8 and TRBJ1-5; TRBD1 might be the D (6 bases). CDR1 and CDR2 (germline): SGHVS, FQNEAQ. Trimming took off 1 base at V and 5 bases at J, with 12 bases between the two ends. This CDR3 is 15 amino acids long.

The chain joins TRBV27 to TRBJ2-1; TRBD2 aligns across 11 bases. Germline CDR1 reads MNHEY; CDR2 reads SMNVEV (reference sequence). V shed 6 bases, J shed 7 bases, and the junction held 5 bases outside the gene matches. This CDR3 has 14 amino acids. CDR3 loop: CASSPSGGRNEQFF. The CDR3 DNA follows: TGTGCCAGCAGCCCTAGCGGGGGGCGGAATGAGCAGTTCTTC.